These 20 T cell receptor beta chains originate from one sample sequenced in a study of glioma-infiltrating T cells. Using RNA template, CDR3s of TCR alpha and beta were amplified with iRepertoire arm-PCR. TCRdb reanalysed the multiplex PCR reads using MiXCR and keeps one entry per CDR3 protein. This table holds 150,000 or so distinct CDR3 sequences, approximately 39% found once. The specimen sequenced was glioma tissue, nonneoplastic brain tissue, or PBMCs (not recorded which). Receptors originate from a human donor with low-grade glioma or glioblastoma, undergoing nonglioma brain surgery, or in good health (not recorded which).

This chain connects TRBV30 to TRBJ1-1, with D unclear. There are 11 residues in the CDR3. Germline assignment: CDR1 GTSNPN and CDR2 SVGIG (reference sequence). Trimming pared 2 bases from V and 7 bases from J, leaving 8 bases between. CDR3 region: CAWSQQVEAFF. The CDR3 DNA is TGTGCCTGGAGTCAGCAGGTTGAAGCTTTCTTT.

The rearrangement joins TRBV6-1 to TRBJ1-1; D is perhaps TRBD1 (6 bases). The CDR3 consists of 13 residues. The germline CDR1 and CDR2 sequences are MNHNS and SASEGT. V lost 4 bases and J 4 bases, leaving 10 bases between the germline ends. The CDR3 region is CASSVTGSTEAFF. Written as DNA, the CDR3 is TGTGCCAGCAGTGTGACAGGTTCCACTGAAGCTTTCTTT.

The chain combines TRBV15 with TRBJ2-3; D gene ambiguous. CDR1 is LNHNV, CDR2 YYDKDF, per germline (reference sequence). Trimming removed 1 base at V and 2 bases at J, with 10 bases between. There are 15 residues in the CDR3. CDR3 loop: CATSRAGSDTDTQYF. For the CDR3, the DNA is TGTGCCACCAGCAGAGCTGGTTCGGACACAGATACGCAGTATTTT.

In its sample, this clonotype was seen a few times. The CDR3 region has the DNA TGTGCCACCAGCAGAGATGTCAGGAGGCGGGAACGCACAGATACGCAGTATTTT. Protein: CATSRDVRRRERTDTQYF. V and J are TRBV15 and TRBJ2-3; D is possibly TRBD2 (6 bases). In germline, CDR1 is LNHNV, CDR2 YYDKDF (reference sequence). Trimming shortened V by 0 bases and J by 1 base, and 17 bases separated the two germline ends. This CDR3 region has 18 residues.

This chain joins TRBV11-2 and TRBJ2-3; D is undetermined. The CDR3 runs to 15 residues. V was cut by 3 bases and J by 5 bases, with 15 bases left in between. In germline, CDR1 is SGHAT, CDR2 FQNNGV. This CDR3 is CASSFGPEREDTQYF. CDR3 nucleotide sequence: TGTGCCAGCAGCTTCGGACCCGAACGCGAAGATACGCAGTATTTT.

The CDR3 loop reads CASSEALPGQPQYF. CDR3 in DNA: TGTGCCAGCAGTGAAGCGCTTCCGGGACAGCCGCAGTATTTT. The chain uses TRBV2 and TRBJ2-3; the match to TRBD1 covers 7 bases. Germline trimming cut 0 bases from V and 10 bases from J; bases unmatched to any gene: 7. The CDR3 is 14 amino acids. From germline, CDR1 is SNHLY and CDR2 FYNNEI.

This clonotype was recorded a few times. The chain links TRBV6-1 to TRBJ2-6; 8 bases are shared with TRBD1. This CDR3 has 16 amino acids. Germline CDR1 is MNHNS and CDR2 is SASEGT. The ends lost 6 bases at V and 0 bases at J; junction bases unmatched: 4. The DNA for the CDR3 is TGTGCCAGCAGCCTTACAGGGGGCTCTGGGGCCAACGTCCTGACTTTC. It yields the protein CASSLTGGSGANVLTF.

V is TRBV4-3 and J is TRBJ1-6; D might be TRBD1 (5 bases). The CDR3 loop spans 15 amino acids. Trimming took 1 base from V and 6 from J, leaving 10 bases between them. The germline gives CDR1 LGHNA, CDR2 YSLEER. CDR3 nucleotide sequence: TGCGCCAGCAGCCAAGTGGCAGGGACTAATTCACCCCTCCACTTT. Encoded protein: CASSQVAGTNSPLHF.

The CDR3 loop reads CASSPGTGGGPEAFF. CDR3 bases: TGTGCCAGCAGCCCTGGGACAGGAGGGGGACCTGAAGCTTTCTTT. This sequence joins TRBV3-1 and TRBJ1-1; the match to TRBD1 covers 8 bases. V trimming: 4 bases; J trimming: 6 bases; junction bases outside the gene matches: 10. CDR3 size: 15 residues. Germline CDR1 reads LGHDT; CDR2 reads YNNKEL (reference sequence).

This chain joins TRBV6-1 and TRBJ2-1; D uncertain. This CDR3 has 13 amino acids. CDR1 and CDR2 from the germline V gene are MNHNS and SASEGT. Trimming removed 5 bases at V and 9 bases at J, with 14 bases between. Here the CDR3 reads CASSLINTGEQFF. The CDR3 coding sequence is TGTGCCAGCAGTCTAATAAACACGGGTGAGCAGTTCTTC.

The rearrangement links TRBV2 to TRBJ1-1, with D perhaps matching TRBD1 (5 bases). CDR1 and CDR2 from the germline V gene are SNHLY and FYNNEI. This CDR3 has 13 amino acids. Trimming took 3 bases from V and 4 from J, leaving 9 bases between them. For the CDR3, the DNA is TGTGCCAGCAGTGACGAGGGGTTCACTGAAGCTTTCTTT. Its translation is CASSDEGFTEAFF.

This clonotype occurred a few times. The gene calls are TRBV7-2 and TRBJ2-1, with D unresolved. CDR1 is SGHTA and CDR2 is FQGNSA in the germline V gene. V was clipped by 0 bases and J by 4 bases, with 4 bases between them. The CDR3 spans 13 residues. The CDR3 nucleotides are TGTGCCAGCAGCTTAGCCACGTACAATGAGCAGTTCTTC. It codes for CASSLATYNEQFF. The whole variable domain, filled in from reference TRBV7-2 and TRBJ2-1, reads GAGVSQSPSNKVTEKGKDVELRCDPISGHTALYWYRQSLGQGLEFLIYFQGNSAPDKSGLPSDRFSAERTGGSVSTLTIQRTQQEDSAVYLCASSLATYNEQFFGPGTRLTVL.

V gene TRBV28 combines with J gene TRBJ1-1; tentative D call: TRBD1 (6 bases). V was trimmed by 5 bases and J by 6 bases, leaving 16 bases between them. The CDR3 runs to 14 residues. Germline-derived CDR1 and CDR2 are MDHEN and SYDVKM. CDR3 loop: CASSPFTGSSEAFF. In nucleotides, the CDR3 is TGTGCCAGCAGTCCTTTTACAGGGAGCTCTGAAGCTTTCTTT.

The chain is built from TRBV4-1 and TRBJ2-1, with 8 bases aligning to TRBD1. Germline V gene data show CDR1 as MGHRA and CDR2 as YSYEKL. The CDR3 covers 15 residues. Trimming took 4 bases from V and 7 from J; bases not matched to a gene: 9. The DNA of the CDR3 is TGCGCCAGCAGCCTACCGGGACAGGCTATTAATGAGCAGTTCTTC. Translating it yields CASSLPGQAINEQFF.

The V call is TRBV10-3, the J call TRBJ1-1, with TRBD1 matching 8 bases. The CDR3 covers 15 residues. V shed 10 bases, J shed 0 bases, and the junction held 10 bases outside the gene matches. Germline V gives CDR1 ENHRY, CDR2 SYGVKD. Here the CDR3 reads CATSTGANMNTEAFF. CDR3 DNA sequence: TGTGCCACCTCGACAGGGGCCAACATGAACACTGAAGCTTTCTTT.

The rearrangement joins TRBV6-2 or TRBV6-3 to TRBJ1-2, with D hard to call. Germline CDR1 is MNHEY and CDR2 is SVGEGT. This CDR3 contains 12 residues. Trimming removed 10 bases from V and 8 bases from J, with 17 bases in between. The CDR3 DNA reads as TGTGCCACCCAGAACCCCTCCTGCGGCTACACCTTC. This codes for CATQNPSCGYTF.

The table lists this clonotype with a few counts. This sequence joins TRBV19 and TRBJ1-1; weak D call: TRBD1 (6 bases). Germline V lookup: CDR1 LNHDA, CDR2 SQIVND (reference sequence). The CDR3 extends over 15 amino acids. Deletions cut 3 bases from V and 1 base from J, with 12 bases between. The CDR3 nucleotides read TGTGCCAGTAGTATCTTTCCGGGGGCGAACACTGAAGCTTTCTTT. Its translation: CASSIFPGANTEAFF.

The gene calls are TRBV2 and TRBJ2-7; 8 bases match TRBD1. TRBJ2-6 matches the DNA end more closely, so the J call is doubtful. CDR1 and CDR2 (germline): SNHLY, FYNNEI. The length of the CDR3 is 13 residues. The CDR3 DNA reads TGTGCCAGCACCACCGGACAGGGTTACGTCCTGACTTTC. Its translation: CASTTGQGYVLTF.

The chain has TRBV5-1 and TRBJ1-6; D is perhaps TRBD1 (6 bases). Germline V lookup: CDR1 SGHRS, CDR2 YFSETQ. The CDR3 loop spans 14 amino acids. V was clipped by 6 bases and J by 7 bases, with 14 bases between them. The CDR3 reads CASTKSQGNSPLHF. CDR3 DNA sequence: TGCGCCAGCACCAAGAGTCAGGGGAATTCACCCCTCCACTTT.

This clonotype came up a few times. The chain links TRBV6-2 or TRBV6-3 to TRBJ1-2; TRBD1 agrees at 8 bases. This CDR3 contains 14 residues. V was pared by 5 bases and J by 4 bases, with 6 bases of the junction left unmatched. Germline V CDR1 and CDR2: MNHEY, SVGEGT. CDR3 region: CASSMGQEIYGYTF. The DNA of the CDR3 is TGTGCCAGCAGTATGGGACAGGAGATCTATGGCTACACCTTC.